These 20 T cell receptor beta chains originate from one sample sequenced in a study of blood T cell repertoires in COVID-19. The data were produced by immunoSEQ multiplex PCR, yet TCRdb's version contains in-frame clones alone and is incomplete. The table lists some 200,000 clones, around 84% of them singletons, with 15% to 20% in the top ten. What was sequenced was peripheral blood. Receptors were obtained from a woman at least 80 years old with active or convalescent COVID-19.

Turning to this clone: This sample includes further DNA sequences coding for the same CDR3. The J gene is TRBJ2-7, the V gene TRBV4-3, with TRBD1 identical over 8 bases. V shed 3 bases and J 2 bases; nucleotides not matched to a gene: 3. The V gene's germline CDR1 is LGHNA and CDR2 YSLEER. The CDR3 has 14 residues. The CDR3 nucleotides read TGCGCCAGCAGCCACCGGACAGGGCCCTACGAGCAGTACTTC. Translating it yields CASSHRTGPYEQYF.

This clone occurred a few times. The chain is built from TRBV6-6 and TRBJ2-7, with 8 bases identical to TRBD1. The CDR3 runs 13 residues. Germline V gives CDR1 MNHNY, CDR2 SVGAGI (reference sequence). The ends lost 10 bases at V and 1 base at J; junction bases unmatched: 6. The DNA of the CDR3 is TGTGCCACCCAGGGGGCGGGTTCCTACGAGCAGTACTTC. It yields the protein CATQGAGSYEQYF.

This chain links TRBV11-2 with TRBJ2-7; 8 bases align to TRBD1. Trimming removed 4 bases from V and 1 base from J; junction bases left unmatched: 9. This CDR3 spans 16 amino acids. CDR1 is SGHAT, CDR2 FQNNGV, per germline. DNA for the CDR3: TGTGCCAGCAGCTCCGAGGACAGGGAAGGGTCCTACGAGCAGTACTTC. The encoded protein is CASSSEDREGSYEQYF.

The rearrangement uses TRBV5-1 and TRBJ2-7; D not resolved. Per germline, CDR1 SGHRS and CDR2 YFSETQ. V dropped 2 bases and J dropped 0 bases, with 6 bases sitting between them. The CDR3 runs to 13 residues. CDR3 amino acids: CASSFDISYEQYF. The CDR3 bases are TGCGCCAGCAGCTTCGACATCTCCTACGAGCAGTACTTC.

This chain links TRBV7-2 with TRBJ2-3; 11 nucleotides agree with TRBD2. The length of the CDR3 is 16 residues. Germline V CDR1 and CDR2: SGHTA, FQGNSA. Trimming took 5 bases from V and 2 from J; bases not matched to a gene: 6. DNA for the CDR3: TGTGCCAGCAGCCCCGTTAGCGGGGGGGTCACAGATACGCAGTATTTT. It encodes CASSPVSGGVTDTQYF.

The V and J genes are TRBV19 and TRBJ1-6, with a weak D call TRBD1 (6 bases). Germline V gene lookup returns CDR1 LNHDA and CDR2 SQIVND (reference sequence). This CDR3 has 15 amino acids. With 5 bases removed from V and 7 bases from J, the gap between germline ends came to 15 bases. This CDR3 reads CASSPLGQRNSPLHF. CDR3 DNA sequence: TGTGCCAGTAGTCCACTCGGACAGAGGAATTCACCCCTCCACTTT.

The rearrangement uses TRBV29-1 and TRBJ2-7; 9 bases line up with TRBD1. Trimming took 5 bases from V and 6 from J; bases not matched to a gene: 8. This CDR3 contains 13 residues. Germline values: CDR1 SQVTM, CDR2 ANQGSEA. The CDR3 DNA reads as TGCAGCGTTCGGCCGGGACAGGGAGGCGAGCAGTACTTC. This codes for CSVRPGQGGEQYF.

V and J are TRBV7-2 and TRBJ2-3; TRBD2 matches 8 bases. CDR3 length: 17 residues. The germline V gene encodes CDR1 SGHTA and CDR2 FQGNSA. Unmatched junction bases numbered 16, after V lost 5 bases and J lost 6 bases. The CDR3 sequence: CASSLREGPPMMDTQYF. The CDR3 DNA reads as TGTGCCAGCAGCCTACGGGAGGGGCCCCCGATGATGGATACGCAGTATTTT.

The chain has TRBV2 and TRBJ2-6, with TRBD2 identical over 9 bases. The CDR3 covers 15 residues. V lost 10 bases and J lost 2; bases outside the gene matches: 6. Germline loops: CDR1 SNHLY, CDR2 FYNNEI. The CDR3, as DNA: TGTGCCACCCGCGGGGGGGGGCCTGGGGCCAACGTCCTGACTTTC. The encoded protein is CATRGGGPGANVLTF.

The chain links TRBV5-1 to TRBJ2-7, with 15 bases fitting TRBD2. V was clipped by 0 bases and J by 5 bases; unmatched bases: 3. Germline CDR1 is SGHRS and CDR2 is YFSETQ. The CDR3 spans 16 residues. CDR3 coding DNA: TGCGCCAGCAGCTTGGCCGGACTAGCGGGAGGGCACGAGCAGTACTTC. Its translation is CASSLAGLAGGHEQYF.

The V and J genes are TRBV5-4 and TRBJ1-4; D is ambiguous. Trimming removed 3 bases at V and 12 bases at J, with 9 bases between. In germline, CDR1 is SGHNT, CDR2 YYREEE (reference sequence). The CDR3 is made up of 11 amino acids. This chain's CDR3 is CASSSPEQLFF. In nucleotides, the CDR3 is TGTGCCAGCAGCTCTCCGGAGCAACTGTTTTTT.

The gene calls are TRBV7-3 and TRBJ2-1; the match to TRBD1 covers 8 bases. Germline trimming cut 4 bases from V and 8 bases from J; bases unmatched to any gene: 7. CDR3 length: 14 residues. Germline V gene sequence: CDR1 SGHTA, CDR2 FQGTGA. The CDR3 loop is CASSSGQGRDEQFF. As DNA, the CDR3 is TGTGCCAGCAGCTCCGGACAGGGAAGGGATGAGCAGTTCTTC.

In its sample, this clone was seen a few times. The CDR3 bases are TGTGCCAGTAGCAACAGCTACAATCAGCCCCAGCATTTT. Protein product: CASSNSYNQPQHF. The chain uses TRBV19 and TRBJ1-5; D is undetermined. The V end lost 6 bases, the J end lost 3 bases, and 9 bases lay between the germline ends. CDR1 and CDR2 (germline): LNHDA, SQIVND (reference sequence). The length of the CDR3 is 13 residues. The full variable domain, with the rest looked up from reference TRBV19 and TRBJ1-5, is DGGITQSPKYLFRKEGQNVTLSCEQNLNHDAMYWYRQDPGQGLRLIYYSQIVNDFQKGDIAEGYSVSREKKESFPLTVTSAQKNPTAFYLCASSNSYNQPQHFGDGTRLSIL.

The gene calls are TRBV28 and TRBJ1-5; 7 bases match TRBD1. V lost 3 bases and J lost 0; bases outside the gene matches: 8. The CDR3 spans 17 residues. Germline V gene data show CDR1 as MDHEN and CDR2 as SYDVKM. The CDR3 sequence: CASSLGQTFYSNQPQHF. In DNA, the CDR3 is TGTGCCAGCAGTTTGGGACAGACCTTTTATAGCAATCAGCCCCAGCATTTT. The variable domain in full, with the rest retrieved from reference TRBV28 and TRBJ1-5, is DVKVTQSSRYLVKRTGEKVFLECVQDMDHENMFWYRQDPGLGLRLIYFSYDVKMKEKGDIPEGYSVSREKKERFSLILESASTNQTSMYLCASSLGQTFYSNQPQHFGDGTRLSIL.

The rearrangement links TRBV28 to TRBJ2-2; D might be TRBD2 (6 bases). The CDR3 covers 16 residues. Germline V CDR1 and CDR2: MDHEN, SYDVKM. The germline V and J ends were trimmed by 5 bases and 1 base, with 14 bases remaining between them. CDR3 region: CASSPRGAKNTGELFF. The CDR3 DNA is TGTGCCAGCAGTCCTCGCGGGGCCAAGAACACCGGGGAGCTGTTTTTT.

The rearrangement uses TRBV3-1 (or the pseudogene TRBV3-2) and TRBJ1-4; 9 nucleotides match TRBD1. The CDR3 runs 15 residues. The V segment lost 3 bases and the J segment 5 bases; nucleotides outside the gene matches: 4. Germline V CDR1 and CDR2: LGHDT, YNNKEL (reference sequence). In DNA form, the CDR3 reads TGTGCCAGCAGCCATCACGGACAGGGGAATGAAAAACTGTTTTTT. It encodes CASSHHGQGNEKLFF.

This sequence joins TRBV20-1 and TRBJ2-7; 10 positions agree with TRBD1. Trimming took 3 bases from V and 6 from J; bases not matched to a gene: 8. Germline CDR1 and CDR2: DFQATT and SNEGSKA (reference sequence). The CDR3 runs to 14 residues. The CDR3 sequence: CSASSGTGVGEQYF. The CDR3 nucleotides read TGCAGTGCTAGTTCCGGGACAGGGGTTGGCGAGCAGTACTTC.

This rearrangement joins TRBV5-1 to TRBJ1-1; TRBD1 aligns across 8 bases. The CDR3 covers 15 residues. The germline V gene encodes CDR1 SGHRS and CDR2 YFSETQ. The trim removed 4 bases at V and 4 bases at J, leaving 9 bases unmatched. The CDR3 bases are TGCGCCAGCAGCGGGGGGGACAGGACAAGCACTGAAGCTTTCTTT. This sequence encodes CASSGGDRTSTEAFF. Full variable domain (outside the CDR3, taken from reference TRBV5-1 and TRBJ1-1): KAGVTQTPRYLIKTRGQQVTLSCSPISGHRSVSWYQQTPGQGLQFLFEYFSETQRNKGNFPGRFSGRQFSNSRSEMNVSTLELGDSALYLCASSGGDRTSTEAFFGQGTRLTVV.

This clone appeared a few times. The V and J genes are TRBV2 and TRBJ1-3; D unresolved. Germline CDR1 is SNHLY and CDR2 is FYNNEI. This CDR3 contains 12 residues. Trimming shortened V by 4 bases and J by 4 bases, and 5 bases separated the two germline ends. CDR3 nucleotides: TGTGCCAGCAGTGCTAAGGGAAACACCATATATTTT. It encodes CASSAKGNTIYF.

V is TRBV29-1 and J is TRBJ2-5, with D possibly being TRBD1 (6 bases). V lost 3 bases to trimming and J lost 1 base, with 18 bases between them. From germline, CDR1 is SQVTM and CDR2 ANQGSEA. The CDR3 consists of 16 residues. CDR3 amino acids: CSVDYAGQPIQETQYF. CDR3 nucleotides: TGCAGCGTTGACTATGCCGGACAGCCGATCCAAGAGACCCAGTACTTC.